The present TCR beta chain was sequenced within a study of cytomegalovirus exposure and HLA in healthy donors. Overall study results and limits: The study recorded over 150 TCR beta chains that were cytomegalovirus-associated. There were a few CMV-associated chains whose specificity for CMV antigens was confirmed in vitro.

V lost 10 bases to trimming and J lost 0 bases; unmatched junction nucleotides: 11. This CDR3 is 16 amino acids long. The V gene's germline CDR1 is LNHDA and CDR2 SQIVND (reference sequence). Comment on this clone: Its antigen is currently unknown.

Assay used: immunoSEQ multiplex PCR; TCRdb lists only in-frame clones, some missing. Of 150,000 to 200,000 clones listed, approximately 86% are singletons. This clonotype was obtained from a man younger than 40 in good health and CMV-seropositive. The sequenced material came from PBMCs. The chain combines TRBV19 with TRBJ1-5; 8 nucleotides agree with TRBD1. CDR3 protein: CAISGTGYFSNQPQHF. CDR3 bases: TGTGCCATCTCCGGGACAGGATACTTTAGCAATCAGCCCCAGCATTTT. The full variable domain, completed using reference TRBV19 and TRBJ1-5, is DGGITQSPKYLFRKEGQNVTLSCEQNLNHDAMYWYRQDPGQGLRLIYYSQIVNDFQKGDIAEGYSVSREKKESFPLTVTSAQKNPTAFYLCAISGTGYFSNQPQHFGDGTRLSIL.